The clone carrying this T cell receptor beta chain was seen more than once but under ten times. Its specificity is unknown. The data were obtained in a study of CD8+ T cells in alopecia areata. Notes on the study in general: Among the cells sequenced in scalp samples are also the resident alphabeta T cells of normal skin. Clonality in lesional scalp, especially alopecia totalis/universalis, exceeded that of normal scalp. Possibly because of HLA-related factors, TCR sharing was less clear across patients than in mice.

Trimming cost V 2 bases and J 5 bases, with 16 bases left between them. The CDR3 loop spans 16 amino acids. Looked up from germline, CDR1 is SGHRS and CDR2 is YFSETQ. A FACSAria was used to sort CD4+ and CD8+ T cells. These cells came from PBMCs. It was cDNA, reverse transcribed from extracted RNA, that served as the sequencing template. Generated by immunoSEQ multiplex PCR, the TCRdb table keeps only in-frame clones and is missing some. The repertoire consists of more than 95,000 clones, with roughly half occurring once and the leading ten covering 8.8%. This sequence was found in a human donor in good health. The V gene is TRBV5-1, the J gene TRBJ1-4, with D unclear. Sequences were obtained from CD4+ T cells sorted from blood. CDR3 region: CASSFWRDWNNEKLFF. The CDR3 region has the DNA TGCGCCAGCAGCTTTTGGAGAGACTGGAACAATGAAAAACTGTTTTTT.